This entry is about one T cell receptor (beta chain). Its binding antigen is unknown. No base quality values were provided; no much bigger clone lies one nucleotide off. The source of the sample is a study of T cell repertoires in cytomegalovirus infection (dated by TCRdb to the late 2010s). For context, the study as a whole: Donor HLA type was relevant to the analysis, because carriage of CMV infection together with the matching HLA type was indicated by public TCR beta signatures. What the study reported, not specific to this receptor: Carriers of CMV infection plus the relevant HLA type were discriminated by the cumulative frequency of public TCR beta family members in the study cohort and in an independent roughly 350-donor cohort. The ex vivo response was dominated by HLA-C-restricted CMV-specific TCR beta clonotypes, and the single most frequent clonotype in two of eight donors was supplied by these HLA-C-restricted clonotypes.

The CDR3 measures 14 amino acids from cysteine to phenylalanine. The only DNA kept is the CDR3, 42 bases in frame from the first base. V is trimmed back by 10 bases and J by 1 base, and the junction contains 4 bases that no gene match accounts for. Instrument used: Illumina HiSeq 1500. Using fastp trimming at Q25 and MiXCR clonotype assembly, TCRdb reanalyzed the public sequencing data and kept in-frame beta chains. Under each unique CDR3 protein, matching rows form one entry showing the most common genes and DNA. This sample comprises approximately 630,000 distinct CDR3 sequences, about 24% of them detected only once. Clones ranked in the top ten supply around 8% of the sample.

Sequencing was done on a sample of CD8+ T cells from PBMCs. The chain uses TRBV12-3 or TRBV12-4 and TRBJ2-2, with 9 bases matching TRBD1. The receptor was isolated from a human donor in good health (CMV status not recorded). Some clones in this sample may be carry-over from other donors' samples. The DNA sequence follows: TGTGCCATGCCGGGACAGGGGAACACCGGGGAGCTGTTTTTT. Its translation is CAMPGQGNTGELFF.